One sample yielded the 29 T cell receptor beta chains listed below, sequenced in a study of OX40 agonist ivuxolimab in advanced cancers. Clones were sequenced by immunoSEQ multiplex PCR, and TCRdb holds only the in-frame ones, with some missing. Of some 87,000 clones listed, around nine tenths are singletons. The material sequenced was CD4+ or CD8+ T cells sorted from blood, taken in a trial of the OX40 agonist ivuxolimab. The receptors come from an adult with an advanced solid tumor such as melanoma, head and neck, liver or kidney cancer.

The chain is built from TRBV27 and TRBJ1-5; D gene unclear. The ends were cut back, 5 bases at V and 5 bases at J, with 13 bases in the middle. CDR3 size: 14 residues. Germline assignment: CDR1 MNHEY and CDR2 SMNVEV (reference sequence). CDR3 nucleotides: TGTGCCAGCAGTCTTAGAGGCGTAGATCAGCCCCAGCATTTT. It specifies CASSLRGVDQPQHF.

As concerns this clone: Within the sample, other DNA sequences also encode this same CDR3. The gene calls are TRBV5-1 and TRBJ2-5; D is uncertain. Between the trimmed V and J ends, which lost 5 bases and 2 bases, there was a span of 4 bases. The CDR3 covers 11 residues. CDR1 is SGHRS and CDR2 is YFSETQ in the germline V gene. For the CDR3, the DNA is TGCGCCAGCAGTCTTCAAGAGACCCAGTACTTC. Amino acid sequence: CASSLQETQYF.

V gene TRBV19 combines with J gene TRBJ2-7; 8 nucleotides align to TRBD2. The CDR3 totals 15 residues. CDR1 is LNHDA and CDR2 is SQIVND in the germline V gene (reference sequence). Losses at the gene ends were 0 bases for V and 2 bases for J; bases not matched to a gene: 3. Here the CDR3 reads CASSIDRRGAYEQYF. The CDR3 DNA reads as TGTGCCAGTAGTATAGATCGGCGGGGGGCCTACGAGCAGTACTTC.

The V call is TRBV10-3, the J call TRBJ1-2, with no clear D. CDR3 size: 15 residues. Looked up from germline, CDR1 is ENHRY and CDR2 is SYGVKD. Trimming stripped 3 bases from V and 0 bases from J, with 11 bases between. The CDR3 spells CAISERAGTNYGYTF. The CDR3 nucleotides are TGTGCCATCAGTGAAAGGGCTGGGACTAACTATGGCTACACCTTC.

The chain couples TRBV6-1 to TRBJ1-5, with 10 bases that match TRBD1. This CDR3 contains 13 residues. With V trimmed by 4 bases and J by 7 bases, 1 base remained unmatched. Germline V lookup: CDR1 MNHNS, CDR2 SASEGT. CDR3 in amino acids: CASSGDRGQPQHF. CDR3 coding DNA: TGTGCCAGCAGTGGGGACAGGGGACAGCCCCAGCATTTT.

The chain couples TRBV11-3 to TRBJ2-7; TRBD2 agrees at 13 bases. V lost 2 bases, J lost 5 bases, and 12 bases stayed unmatched. The CDR3 is 18 amino acids. Germline V gene data show CDR1 as SGHNT and CDR2 as YENEEA. The CDR3 region is CASSLIGGLAGAGNEQYF. CDR3 sequence (DNA): TGTGCCAGCAGCTTAATTGGCGGACTAGCGGGAGCAGGGAACGAGCAGTACTTC.

The chain couples TRBV5-1 to TRBJ1-2; unclear D gene. Germline V gene data show CDR1 as SGHRS and CDR2 as YFSETQ. The CDR3 length is 15 residues. V was pared by 0 bases and J by 2 bases, with 11 bases between. CDR3: CASSLGQTLNYGYTF. CDR3 DNA sequence: TGCGCCAGCAGCTTGGGTCAGACACTAAACTATGGCTACACCTTC.

This rearrangement joins TRBV2 to TRBJ2-2, with 7 positions matching TRBD1. J gave up 4 bases and V 9 bases, and 8 bases lay outside the gene matches. Germline V gives CDR1 SNHLY, CDR2 FYNNEI. The length of the CDR3 is 14 residues. The CDR3 loop reads CASRQGRGTGELFF. The CDR3 coding sequence is TGTGCCAGTCGACAGGGCCGAGGCACCGGGGAGCTGTTTTTT.

The gene calls are TRBV11-3 and TRBJ2-5, with D perhaps given as TRBD1 or TRBD2 (6 bases each). V was trimmed by 2 bases and J by 3 bases, leaving 13 bases between them. Germline lookup yields CDR1 SGHNT and CDR2 YENEEA. The CDR3 has 15 residues. This CDR3 reads CASSLFSGEEETQYF. The CDR3 DNA reads as TGTGCCAGCAGCTTATTCTCAGGGGAGGAAGAGACCCAGTACTTC.

This clone was observed once. The V and J genes are TRBV11-3 and TRBJ2-7, with D possibly TRBD1 on 6 matching bases. CDR1 is SGHNT and CDR2 is YENEEA in the germline V gene. V was trimmed by 3 bases and J by 1 base, leaving 10 bases between them. The CDR3 extends over 14 amino acids. The chain's CDR3 is CASSFSGVSYEQYF. The CDR3 DNA sequence: TGTGCCAGCAGCTTTTCAGGGGTTTCCTACGAGCAGTACTTC.

The chain recombines TRBV12-5 with TRBJ2-7; D unclear. The CDR3 is 14 residues long. CDR1 LGHNT and CDR2 FRNRAP come from the germline V gene. V gave up 2 bases and J gave up 5 bases, with 13 bases separating them. The CDR3 loop is CASGLSRTGDEQYF. Written as DNA, the CDR3 is TGTGCTAGTGGTTTGTCCCGAACCGGCGACGAGCAGTACTTC.

The genes are TRBV5-1 and TRBJ2-5, with D unresolved. CDR1 and CDR2 (germline): SGHRS, YFSETQ. This CDR3 spans 12 amino acids. The ends were cut back, 9 bases at V and 5 bases at J, with 14 bases in the middle. CDR3: CATSRGFETQYF. The CDR3 DNA follows: TGCGCCACCAGTAGAGGATTCGAGACCCAGTACTTC. Supplemented by reference TRBV5-1 and TRBJ2-5, the full variable domain reads KAGVTQTPRYLIKTRGQQVTLSCSPISGHRSVSWYQQTPGQGLQFLFEYFSETQRNKGNFPGRFSGRQFSNSRSEMNVSTLELGDSALYLCATSRGFETQYFGPGTRLLVL.

The chain links TRBV29-1 to TRBJ2-6, with TRBD1 matching over 8 bases. V gave up 6 bases and J gave up 1 base; unmatched junction bases: 5. The CDR3 has 15 residues. CDR1 and CDR2 (germline): SQVTM, ANQGSEA. CDR3 region: CSVGDRGSGANVLTF. The DNA for the CDR3 is TGCAGCGTAGGAGACAGGGGTTCTGGGGCCAACGTCCTGACTTTC.

This clone showed up just once. This chain's CDR3 is CASSPGQVPSGANVLTF. The CDR3 DNA reads as TGCGCCAGCAGCCCGGGACAGGTGCCCTCTGGGGCCAACGTCCTGACTTTC. This chain links TRBV5-1 with TRBJ2-6; TRBD1 agrees at 8 bases. V shed 4 bases and J 0 bases; nucleotides not matched to a gene: 6. Germline V gene lookup returns CDR1 SGHRS and CDR2 YFSETQ. The CDR3 has 17 amino acids.

With respect to this clone: Sequence at one end of the junction differs from germline and may be a read error. The chain employs TRBV5-3 and TRBJ2-2, with D perhaps TRBD2 (6 bases). TRBV5-3 is known as an ORF, though its function is uncertain. The CDR3 covers 15 residues. CDR3 in DNA: TGTGCCAGCAGCTTGGCCGGGGGAGGCACCGGGGAGCTGTTTTTT. This encodes CASSLAGGGTGELFF.

V is TRBV10-3 and J is TRBJ1-2, with a tentative D call TRBD1 (5 bases). V was shortened by 8 bases and J by 6 bases, with 16 bases between the two germline ends. Germline V lookup: CDR1 ENHRY, CDR2 SYGVKD. CDR3 length: 13 amino acids. Here the CDR3 reads CAIREGRLDGYTF. The CDR3 coding sequence is TGTGCCATCCGGGAGGGGAGGTTGGATGGCTACACCTTC.

The chain employs TRBV7-2 and TRBJ2-2; tentative D call: TRBD2 (6 bases). Deletions cut 4 bases from V and 6 bases from J, with 12 bases between. The CDR3 extends over 14 amino acids. Germline loops: CDR1 SGHTA, CDR2 FQGNSA. The CDR3 nucleotides read TGTGCCAGCAGCTCGAGACTAGAGGCCGGGGAGCTGTTTTTT. Its translation is CASSSRLEAGELFF.

This chain links TRBV5-1 with TRBJ2-5; tentatively, D is TRBD1 (6 bases). V shed 4 bases and J shed 1 base, with 14 bases lying between them. The CDR3 consists of 15 residues. The germline gives CDR1 SGHRS, CDR2 YFSETQ. The CDR3 region is CASSPEGHPQETQYF. CDR3 nucleotide sequence: TGCGCCAGCAGCCCAGAGGGACACCCCCAAGAGACCCAGTACTTC.

The J gene is TRBJ2-5, the V gene TRBV15, with D perhaps matching TRBD1 (5 bases). This CDR3 comprises 15 residues. Germline V gene lookup returns CDR1 LNHNV and CDR2 YYDKDF (reference sequence). Between the trimmed V and J ends, which lost 5 bases and 0 bases, there was a span of 13 bases. The CDR3 reads CATSPSDIYQETQYF. In DNA form, the CDR3 reads TGTGCCACCAGCCCCTCGGACATTTACCAAGAGACCCAGTACTTC. Supplemented by reference TRBV15 and TRBJ2-5, the full variable domain reads DAMVIQNPRYQVTQFGKPVTLSCSQTLNHNVMYWYQQKSSQAPKLLFHYYDKDFNNEADTPDNFQSRRPNTSFCFLDIRSPGLGDTAMYLCATSPSDIYQETQYFGPGTRLLVL.

The chain recombines TRBV7-6 with TRBJ1-3; D is possibly TRBD1 (6 bases). The CDR3 covers 14 residues. The germline gives CDR1 SGHVS, CDR2 FNYEAQ. V lost 5 bases to trimming and J lost 4 bases, with 12 bases between them. The CDR3 DNA sequence: TGTGCCAGCAGCCTACCAACAGGGGGAAACACCATATATTTT. Residues: CASSLPTGGNTIYF.

The V gene is TRBV11-3, the J gene TRBJ2-5, with a possible D match to TRBD2 (6 bases). V lost 3 bases and J lost 1, with 12 bases in between. The CDR3 is made up of 15 amino acids. The germline gives CDR1 SGHNT, CDR2 YENEEA. The DNA for the CDR3 is TGTGCCAGCAGCTTGGAGGGGATGGCCCAAGAGACCCAGTACTTC. Translating gives CASSLEGMAQETQYF.

The rearrangement links TRBV28 to TRBJ1-2; TRBD1 agrees at 9 bases. V lost 4 bases, J lost 6 bases, and 9 bases stayed unmatched. This CDR3 is built from 15 residues. Per the germline V gene, CDR1 is MDHEN and CDR2 is SYDVKM. The CDR3 spells CASSSPGQGTDGYTF. For the CDR3, the DNA is TGTGCCAGCAGTTCCCCAGGACAGGGGACGGATGGCTACACCTTC.

The V and J genes are TRBV19 and TRBJ2-1; 10 positions agree with TRBD2. The CDR3 is 16 amino acids. The V segment lost 3 bases and the J segment 8 bases; nucleotides outside the gene matches: 10. Germline CDR1 LNHDA, CDR2 SQIVND (reference sequence). The CDR3 DNA is TGTGCCAGTAGTATGGCTCCGCTAGCGGGAGAGGATGAGCAGTTCTTC. Residues: CASSMAPLAGEDEQFF.

The chain recombines TRBV7-2 with TRBJ2-3; 7 bases match TRBD2. With V trimmed by 8 bases and J by 1 base, 9 bases remained unmatched. Germline assignment: CDR1 SGHTA and CDR2 FQGNSA. The CDR3 is 15 residues long. CDR3 sequence reads: CASGRTGGGTDTQYF. CDR3 sequence (DNA): TGTGCCAGCGGAAGAACGGGGGGAGGCACAGATACGCAGTATTTT.

Here the CDR3 DNA reads TGTGCCAGCAGCTACGGAACTGGGGCCAACGTCCTGACTTTC. Amino acids: CASSYGTGANVLTF. V usage is TRBV11-2 and J usage is TRBJ2-6; D gene unclear. V shed 4 bases and J shed 2 bases, with 6 bases lying between them. Germline CDR1 and CDR2: SGHAT and FQNNGV. The CDR3 has 14 amino acids.

The chain links TRBV6-5 to TRBJ2-5; 8 positions match TRBD2. Per germline, CDR1 MNHEY and CDR2 SVGAGI. J lost 5 bases, V lost 5 bases, and 7 bases had no gene match. There are 14 residues in the CDR3. The CDR3 nucleotides are TGTGCCAGCAGTCCCCCCGGGAGGGGGGAGACCCAGTACTTC. This codes for CASSPPGRGETQYF.

V gene TRBV4-2 combines with J gene TRBJ2-3; 9 positions agree with TRBD1. Trimming removed 3 bases from V and 5 bases from J; junction bases left unmatched: 3. The length of the CDR3 is 14 residues. The V gene's germline CDR1 is LGHNA and CDR2 YNFKEQ. CDR3 residues: CASSQGQGEDTQYF. CDR3 sequence (DNA): TGTGCCAGCAGCCAGGGACAGGGTGAAGATACGCAGTATTTT.

The chain carries TRBV19 and TRBJ1-1; D is possibly TRBD1 (5 bases). V was trimmed by 4 bases and J by 0 bases, leaving 12 bases between them. This CDR3 comprises 15 residues. Looked up from germline, CDR1 is LNHDA and CDR2 is SQIVND (reference sequence). The CDR3 coding sequence is TGTGCCAGTAGTACCCGACAGAGCATGAACACTGAAGCTTTCTTT. It codes for CASSTRQSMNTEAFF.

V and J are TRBV2 and TRBJ2-5; TRBD2 might be the D (5 bases). Trimming took 7 bases from V and 5 from J, leaving 14 bases between them. This CDR3 is built from 13 residues. Germline lookup yields CDR1 SNHLY and CDR2 FYNNEI. The CDR3 reads CASIRGVWETQYF. CDR3 nucleotide sequence: TGTGCCAGCATACGGGGTGTTTGGGAGACCCAGTACTTC.